This T cell receptor (beta chain) comes out of a study of vaccination effects on CD4 cells after COVID-19. As for the study in general: They grew roughly 2 million PBMC in each well, adding 8.5 to 10 IU/ml IL-2 and about 10 ug/ml peptides.

CD4+ T cells were isolated after nine to ten days of culture. Each vaccine recipient was nucleocapsid antibody negative and had no prior SARS-CoV-2 infection. Libraries were prepared by immunoSEQ multiplex PCR; TCRdb keeps only in-frame clonotypes and omits some of them. The table lists under 30,000 clones, around three fifths of them singletons. A note on this clone: Its antigen remains unknown.

Study-wide results and limits: Early post-infection timepoints were absent, and convalescent patients were few.

The specimen comprised CD4+ T cells from PBMCs cultured without peptide, sampled before COVID-19 vaccination. This receptor was identified in a human donor who received a COVID-19 vaccine.

CDR3 sequence reads: CASREASGPQHF. CDR3 nucleotide sequence: TGTGCCAGCAGGGAGGCGTCAGGCCCCCAGCATTTT. V gene TRBV27 combines with J gene TRBJ1-5; no reliable D call. CDR1 is MNHEY, CDR2 SMNVEV, per germline (reference sequence). This CDR3 contains 12 residues. The V gene lost 6 bases and the J gene lost 10 bases, with 13 bases spanning the gap.